The present T cell receptor (beta chain) was sequenced within a study of human T cells and chemical hapten exposure. In the study overall: Predominantly women, the patients had alopecia areata, totalis or universalis.

Sample time point: patch test 3, about 24 weeks after DPC sensitization. Specified treatment: therapeutic diphenylcyclopropenone sensitization with weekly scalp DPC. TCRdb re-called the RACE reads through MiXCR, storing one row per CDR3 protein. The repertoire holds some 97,000 distinct CDR3 sequences, with 25% to 30% as singletons. Overall study results and limits: The number of TCRs over 1 in 1000 frequency stayed unchanged after DPC.

Remarks on this clonotype: As yet, its antigen is unknown.

Source: whole blood, taken in connection with sensitization to the hapten diphenylcyclopropenone (DPC). The clonotype comes from a middle-aged man with alopecia areata. Some clones in this sample may be carry-over from other donors' samples.

CDR3 amino acids: CASSPTGTLPNEKLFF. The CDR3 DNA sequence: TGTGCCAGCAGTCCGACAGGGACGTTACCTAATGAAAAACTGTTTTTT. This chain uses TRBV27 with TRBJ1-4; TRBD1 matches at 7 bases. The CDR3 is 16 amino acids. Germline V gives CDR1 MNHEY, CDR2 SMNVEV (reference sequence). V lost 5 bases and J lost 3; bases outside the gene matches: 9.